This TCR beta chain originates from a study of cytomegalovirus exposure and HLA in healthy donors. Study context: Of roughly 400 genotyped donors, about 80% grouped in the Caucasian-associated ancestry cluster.

The PCR ran on 60 Vbeta and 13 Jbeta primers. In the study's own analysis: Later reanalysis found 80 million or so unique TCR beta chains, around 10 million of them shared. Assay used: immunoSEQ multiplex PCR; TCRdb lists only in-frame clones, some missing. D and trimming were read from the DNA, whereas the V and J calls and clone size are those reported in that table. The specimen's table records 75,000 to 95,000 clones. This CDR3 has 14 residues. Looked up from germline, CDR1 is SGHNT and CDR2 is YENEEA. The V end lost 0 bases, the J end lost 8 bases, and 10 bases lay between the germline ends. Notes on this clone: Its matching antigen is unknown.

Study-wide results and limits: Listed as cytomegalovirus-associated were 150 to 200 TCR beta chains. Reports indicated that the classifier achieved high specificity and sensitivity in diagnosing cytomegalovirus status.

The TCR originated in a woman aged 60-70 years in good health and CMV-seronegative. The material sequenced was PBMCs. The chain has TRBV11-3 and TRBJ2-2; D is perhaps TRBD2 (6 bases). As DNA, the CDR3 is TGTGCCAGCAGCTTAGATTCGGGAGCAGGGGAGCTGTTTTTT. Encoded protein: CASSLDSGAGELFF.